This T cell receptor (beta chain) was identified in a study of blood T cell repertoires in COVID-19. Cohorts were determined from participant-reported clinical history. Authors' processing steps: Scientists estimated how many nucleated cells there were by amplifying reference gene primers. Assay: immunoSEQ multiplex PCR; the TCRdb copy retains only in-frame clones and omits some. V and J calls and clone size come straight from that table; D and trimming were deduced from the DNA. The data show 150,000 to 200,000 clones, 65% to 85% seen once. CDR1 and CDR2 from the germline V gene are SGHNT and YYREEE (reference sequence). The CDR3 runs 15 residues. With 2 bases clipped from V and 11 bases from J, the junction kept 11 bases outside the gene matches.

J is TRBJ1-1 and V is TRBV5-4; 11 bases map to TRBD1. This receptor was taken from a woman between 45 and 60 years old in a cohort exposed to, infected with or recovered from COVID-19 (not recorded which). Sequenced sample: PBMCs or T cells enriched from blood (not recorded which). CDR3 loop: CASSFGQGARYLAFF. CDR3 coding DNA: TGTGCCAGCAGCTTTGGACAGGGGGCGCGTTATTTGGCTTTCTTT.